A selection of T cell receptor beta chains follows, all from one sample in a study of OX40 agonist ivuxolimab in advanced cancers. Assay used: immunoSEQ multiplex PCR; TCRdb lists only in-frame clones, some missing. The sample yields approximately 100,000 clones, roughly 90% seen once. Sequenced here: CD4+ or CD8+ T cells sorted from blood, sampled in a trial of the OX40 agonist ivuxolimab. Receptor source: an adult with an advanced solid tumor such as melanoma, head and neck, liver or kidney cancer. Both conserved end residues are part of each CDR3. Each record gives: J gene, D gene, V gene, clone size, CDR3 length, CDR3 protein, CDR3 DNA. A D gene is named only where the DNA matches it firmly. Rows give clone size only sometimes, using once, few, many, or a class for an expanded clone.

TRBJ2-6,TRBD1,TRBV7-3,-,16,CASSQQGASGANVLTF,TGTGCCAGCAGCCAACAGGGGGCTTCTGGGGCCAACGTCCTGACTTTC
TRBJ2-3,-,TRBV7-6,-,16,CASSPLTGATIDTQYF,TGTGCCAGCAGCCCCCTGACGGGAGCTACGATAGATACGCAGTATTTT
TRBJ2-7,TRBD1,TRBV18,-,15,CASSPGQGVPYEQYF,TGTGCCAGCTCACCGGGACAGGGAGTCCCCTACGAGCAGTACTTC
TRBJ2-1,-,TRBV10-1,-,10,CASRDSHWFF,TGCGCCAGCAGGGACAGTCATTGGTTCTTC
TRBJ2-5,-,TRBV15,-,14,CATSRGGLQETQYF,TGTGCCACCAGCAGAGGTGGCCTACAAGAGACCCAGTACTTC
TRBJ1-2,TRBD1,TRBV9,few,16,CASSSRHGQGLYGYTF,TGTGCCAGCAGCTCCCGCCACGGACAGGGGCTCTATGGCTACACCTTC
TRBJ2-2,-,TRBV5-1,-,16,CASSLTPGVETGELFF,TGCGCCAGCAGCTTGACACCGGGAGTAGAGACCGGGGAGCTGTTTTTT
TRBJ2-5,-,TRBV28,-,14,CASVPGGRYVTQYF,TGTGCCAGCGTTCCGGGGGGCAGATACGTGACCCAGTACTTC
TRBJ2-7,-,TRBV7-2,-,16,CASSQRGGRGLNEQYF,TGTGCCAGCAGCCAAAGGGGGGGCAGGGGGCTCAACGAGCAGTACTTC
TRBJ2-7,-,TRBV18,-,14,CASSGGQSSYEQYF,TGTGCCAGCTCAGGCGGGCAGAGCTCCTACGAGCAGTACTTC
TRBJ1-2,TRBD1,TRBV7-2,-,16,CASSLSGQQTNYGYTF,TGTGCCAGCAGCTTATCGGGACAGCAGACTAACTATGGCTACACCTTC
TRBJ2-3,TRBD2,TRBV19,-,16,CASSIRTSGNTDTQYF,TGTGCCAGTAGTATACGGACTAGCGGGAACACAGATACGCAGTATTTT
TRBJ2-5,TRBD2,TRBV5-1,-,15,CASSLWGRDQETQYF,TGCGCCAGCAGCTTGTGGGGGAGGGATCAAGAGACCCAGTACTTC
TRBJ1-2,TRBD1,TRBV9,-,15,CASSVSGQGARGYTF,TGTGCCAGCAGCGTGTCTGGGCAGGGGGCGCGTGGCTACACCTTC
TRBJ2-1,-,TRBV28,-,14,CASTFSFRDSEQFF,TGTGCCAGCACCTTCTCCTTCAGAGACAGTGAGCAGTTCTTC
TRBJ2-1,-,TRBV28,-,15,CASSFGTPNSNEQFF,TGTGCCAGCAGTTTCGGGACTCCTAACAGCAATGAGCAGTTCTTC
TRBJ2-3,-,TRBV6-5,-,15,CASSHQGRDTDTQYF,TGTGCCAGCAGTCATCAGGGTAGGGACACAGATACGCAGTATTTT
TRBJ2-3,TRBD2,TRBV11-2,-,15,CASSKTSAYTDTQYF,TGTGCCAGCAGCAAGACTAGCGCCTACACAGATACGCAGTATTTT
TRBJ2-1,-,TRBV7-2,-,17,CASSQLVLLSSYNEQFF,TGTGCCAGCAGCCAGTTAGTACTGCTGAGCTCCTACAATGAGCAGTTCTTC
TRBJ2-3,-,TRBV10-1,once,14,CASSPRSGTDTQYF,TGCGCCAGCAGCCCTCGGAGTGGCACAGATACGCAGTATTTT